These 31 T cell receptor beta chains were sequenced from one sample in a study of blood T cell repertoires in COVID-19. Sequenced by immunoSEQ multiplex PCR; TCRdb stores in-frame clones only, minus some. Seen here are approximately 61,000 clones, about 86% observed once, and the top ten hold roughly 15%. The sample was peripheral blood. The receptor source for this set is a human donor in a cohort sampled during active COVID-19.

The rearrangement links TRBV7-8 to TRBJ2-1; D uncertain. This CDR3 comprises 11 residues. The V end lost 8 bases, the J end lost 8 bases, and 10 bases lay between the germline ends. The germline gives CDR1 SGHVS, CDR2 FQNEAQ. The CDR3 bases are TGTGCCAGCGGCAAAACCTATGAGCAGTTCTTC. Encoded protein: CASGKTYEQFF.

This chain connects TRBV11-2 to TRBJ2-1; 12 nucleotides line up with TRBD2. The V segment lost 1 base and the J segment 7 bases; nucleotides outside the gene matches: 8. The germline CDR1 and CDR2 sequences are SGHAT and FQNNGV. The CDR3 totals 17 residues. The CDR3 DNA is TGTGCCAGCAGCTTAGCTAGCGGGAGGGGTTTAAGGAATGAGCAGTTCTTC. Translation: CASSLASGRGLRNEQFF.

J is TRBJ1-6 and V is TRBV19; D gene unclear. Trimming left V 2 bases short and J 9 bases short, with 8 bases between. Germline lookup yields CDR1 LNHDA and CDR2 SQIVND (reference sequence). The CDR3 has 13 residues. The chain's CDR3 is CASSINGGSPLHF. CDR3 DNA sequence: TGTGCCAGTAGTATAAACGGAGGTTCACCCCTCCACTTT.

This clone has more than one count but fewer than ten. The chain uses TRBV18 and TRBJ2-7; TRBD1 matches at 10 bases. With 2 bases clipped from V and 5 bases from J, the junction kept 15 bases outside the gene matches. Germline loops: CDR1 KGHSH, CDR2 LQKENI. The CDR3 contains 18 residues. The CDR3 DNA sequence: TGTGCCAGCTCACCAATCGGGACAGGGGCGAGCGGGGAAAACGAGCAGTACTTC. It encodes CASSPIGTGASGENEQYF.

The rearrangement joins TRBV7-3 to TRBJ2-1; 13 nucleotides match TRBD2. CDR1 and CDR2 from the germline V gene are SGHTA and FQGTGA. V dropped 6 bases and J dropped 9; count of bases not matched to a gene: 8. The CDR3 spans 15 residues. The CDR3 DNA sequence: TGTGCCAGCAGTCCACTAGCGGGAGGGCAGGCTGAGCAGTTCTTC. Protein product: CASSPLAGGQAEQFF.

The CDR3 is CASTKESYGYTF. The CDR3 nucleotides read TGTGCCAGCACTAAAGAAAGCTATGGCTACACCTTC. The chain is built from TRBV28 and TRBJ1-2, with D unclear. The CDR3 sequence is 12 residues long. Germline V gene data show CDR1 as MDHEN and CDR2 as SYDVKM. Trimming pared 7 bases from V and 4 bases from J, leaving 10 bases between.

The CDR3 here is CATSDPTGNYGYTF. For the CDR3, the DNA is TGTGCCACCAGTGACCCGACAGGGAACTATGGCTACACCTTC. The gene calls are TRBV24-1 and TRBJ1-2, with 7 bases matching TRBD1. The CDR3 has 14 amino acids. Germline CDR1 KGHDR, CDR2 SFDVKD. J gave up 2 bases and V 4 bases, and 3 bases lay outside the gene matches.

The chain recombines TRBV3-1 (or the pseudogene TRBV3-2) with TRBJ2-7; D may be TRBD2 (5 bases). Germline V gives CDR1 LGHDT, CDR2 YNNKEL (reference sequence). The V end lost 1 base, the J end lost 9 bases, and 13 bases lay between the germline ends. CDR3 length: 13 residues. CDR3 coding DNA: TGTGCCAGCAGCCAAGGACTGTCGGCGGGGCAGTACTTC. Translating it yields CASSQGLSAGQYF.

In DNA form, the CDR3 reads TGTGCCAGCAGCTCGAACGGGTTAGCGGGAGATGAGCAGTTCTTC. Translating it yields CASSSNGLAGDEQFF. The V and J genes are TRBV7-2 and TRBJ2-1, with TRBD2 matching 9 bases. Germline CDR1 and CDR2: SGHTA and FQGNSA. Trimming at V came to 4 bases and at J to 8 bases, leaving 9 bases not matched to a gene. CDR3 length: 15 amino acids.

J is TRBJ1-5 and V is TRBV9; a possible D gene is TRBD1 (5 bases). The V end lost 0 bases, the J end lost 3 bases, and 10 bases lay between the germline ends. Germline V lookup: CDR1 SGDLS, CDR2 YYNGEE. The CDR3 extends over 15 amino acids. The CDR3 is CASSVAGNDNQPQHF. In nucleotides, the CDR3 is TGTGCCAGCAGCGTAGCAGGGAATGACAATCAGCCCCAGCATTTT.

This chain links TRBV2 with TRBJ1-2; 7 bases agree with TRBD1. The CDR3 sequence is 13 residues long. J gave up 1 base and V 6 bases, and 2 bases lay outside the gene matches. Germline V lookup: CDR1 SNHLY, CDR2 FYNNEI. For the CDR3, the DNA is TGTGCCAGCAGCGGGACAGTTAACTATGGCTACACCTTC. Encoded protein: CASSGTVNYGYTF.

This clone appeared a single time. The genes are TRBV18 and TRBJ2-2; perhaps TRBD2 as D (6 bases). The CDR3 is made up of 15 amino acids. Trimming removed 8 bases from V and 3 bases from J, with 16 bases in between. Germline V gives CDR1 KGHSH, CDR2 LQKENI. As DNA, the CDR3 is TGTGCCAGCCCTCGGACGGGAGCCGACACCGGGGAGCTGTTTTTT. Amino acid sequence: CASPRTGADTGELFF.

The chain links TRBV18 to TRBJ2-7; 8 bases agree with TRBD1. The CDR3 length is 14 residues. The junction had 3 bases not matched to a gene; V was cut back by 3 bases and J by 2 bases. The germline CDR1 and CDR2 sequences are KGHSH and LQKENI. CDR3 DNA: TGTGCCAGCTCACCCTCGACAGGGGCCTACGAGCAGTACTTC. The encoded protein is CASSPSTGAYEQYF.

The CDR3 protein is CASSLNRGSYNEQFF. The CDR3 bases are TGTGCCAGCAGTTTAAATCGGGGATCCTACAATGAGCAGTTCTTC. The rearrangement joins TRBV27 to TRBJ2-1; D is possibly TRBD2 (5 bases). Germline CDR1 is MNHEY and CDR2 is SMNVEV (reference sequence). The CDR3 consists of 15 residues. Trimming shortened V by 2 bases and J by 1 base, and 9 bases separated the two germline ends.

The chain carries TRBV5-1 and TRBJ2-3; a weak D match, TRBD1 (6 bases). Trimming left V 2 bases short and J 6 bases short, with 10 bases between. CDR1 is SGHRS, CDR2 YFSETQ, per germline. This CDR3 region has 13 residues. The DNA for the CDR3 is TGCGCCAGCAGCTTTTCAGGGGCCGATACGCAGTATTTT. This translates into CASSFSGADTQYF.

This clone occurred once. The genes are TRBV6-1 and TRBJ2-1, with D perhaps TRBD2 (6 bases). The V end was cut by 2 bases, the J end by 12 bases, with 17 bases between. There are 14 residues in the CDR3. Per the germline V gene, CDR1 is MNHNS and CDR2 is SASEGT. CDR3 sequence: CASSERVPAGLQFF. CDR3 coding DNA: TGTGCCAGCAGTGAAAGGGTCCCAGCGGGCCTGCAGTTCTTC.

This chain uses TRBV11-2 with TRBJ1-4; D call uncertain. The CDR3 contains 15 residues. Germline loops: CDR1 SGHAT, CDR2 FQNNGV. V was trimmed by 1 base and J by 0 bases, leaving 6 bases between them. CDR3 protein: CASSLGGTTNEKLFF. DNA of the CDR3: TGTGCCAGCAGCTTAGGAGGGACAACTAATGAAAAACTGTTTTTT.

The J gene is TRBJ2-5, the V gene TRBV5-1; D uncertain. CDR3 length: 12 amino acids. Germline V gene data show CDR1 as SGHRS and CDR2 as YFSETQ. Trimming stripped 4 bases from V and 0 bases from J, with 4 bases between. The CDR3 DNA sequence: TGCGCCAGCAGCGAGGACCAAGAGACCCAGTACTTC. This gives the protein CASSEDQETQYF. Full variable domain (missing parts from reference TRBV5-1 and TRBJ2-5): KAGVTQTPRYLIKTRGQQVTLSCSPISGHRSVSWYQQTPGQGLQFLFEYFSETQRNKGNFPGRFSGRQFSNSRSEMNVSTLELGDSALYLCASSEDQETQYFGPGTRLLVL.

V and J are TRBV6-2 or TRBV6-3 and TRBJ2-1; TRBD1 agrees at 9 bases. V gave up 6 bases and J gave up 7 bases; unmatched junction bases: 10. The CDR3 sequence is 15 residues long. CDR1 is MNHEY, CDR2 SVGEGT, per germline. CDR3 sequence reads: CASRPHRGPRNEQFF. CDR3 bases: TGTGCCAGCAGGCCTCACAGGGGGCCGAGGAATGAGCAGTTCTTC.

The table lists this clone with a count of one. The chain recombines TRBV19 with TRBJ2-3; 10 nucleotides agree with TRBD1. This CDR3 is 15 amino acids long. Germline V gene data show CDR1 as LNHDA and CDR2 as SQIVND (reference sequence). The ends lost 6 bases at V and 3 bases at J; junction bases unmatched: 6. CDR3 loop: CASRPGQGKTDTQYF. CDR3 nucleotide sequence: TGTGCCAGTAGACCGGGACAGGGGAAAACAGATACGCAGTATTTT.

The rearrangement links TRBV28 to TRBJ2-1, with 9 bases fitting TRBD2. V lost 7 bases, J lost 9 bases, and 13 bases stayed unmatched. Germline CDR1 and CDR2: MDHEN and SYDVKM. The CDR3 covers 15 residues. The CDR3 here is CASNLAAGGSGEQFF. CDR3 nucleotides: TGTGCCAGCAACCTAGCGGCGGGAGGGTCGGGTGAGCAGTTCTTC.

The gene calls are TRBV3-1 (or the pseudogene TRBV3-2) and TRBJ2-7; D gene ambiguous. V dropped 5 bases and J dropped 4 bases, with 12 bases sitting between them. The CDR3 has 13 residues. Germline loops: CDR1 LGHDT, CDR2 YNNKEL (reference sequence). DNA for the CDR3: TGTGCCAGCAGCTCTGTCGGTAAATACGAGCAGTACTTC. Translated: CASSSVGKYEQYF.

The CDR3 here is CASRGLSGLAGEVDTQYF. The DNA of the CDR3 is TGCGCCAGCAGGGGACTTTCAGGACTAGCGGGAGAAGTAGATACGCAGTATTTT. This chain joins TRBV5-1 and TRBJ2-3, with 13 positions matching TRBD2. This CDR3 comprises 18 residues. The trim removed 5 bases at V and 5 bases at J, leaving 14 bases unmatched. CDR1 and CDR2 from the germline V gene are SGHRS and YFSETQ.

The chain uses TRBV15 and TRBJ1-2, with 8 bases matching TRBD1. Germline CDR1 is LNHNV and CDR2 is YYDKDF (reference sequence). J gave up 7 bases and V 2 bases, and 9 bases lay outside the gene matches. The CDR3 has 15 amino acids. CDR3 residues: CATSRQIQGVGGYTF. As DNA, the CDR3 is TGTGCCACCAGCAGACAAATACAGGGGGTTGGTGGCTACACCTTC.

V and J are TRBV7-8 and TRBJ2-3; 7 bases line up with TRBD2. The CDR3 spans 16 residues. Germline-derived CDR1 and CDR2 are SGHVS and FQNEAQ. The ends lost 1 base at V and 1 base at J; junction bases unmatched: 5. CDR3 amino acids: CASSLVGAGGTDTQYF. The CDR3 nucleotides are TGTGCCAGCAGCTTAGTTGGGGCGGGAGGCACAGATACGCAGTATTTT.

The rearrangement uses TRBV5-5 and TRBJ1-2; 7 bases map to TRBD1. Germline-derived CDR1 and CDR2 are SGHKS and YYEKEE (reference sequence). This CDR3 comprises 15 residues. Trimming took 4 bases from V and 6 from J; bases not matched to a gene: 12. Here the CDR3 reads CASSVLVTGTDGYTF. Here the CDR3 DNA reads TGTGCCAGCAGCGTGCTCGTGACAGGGACAGATGGCTACACCTTC.

This chain uses TRBV21-1 with TRBJ2-2; the DNA was not compared with TRBD2, the D call given in the table. TRBV21-1 is annotated as a pseudogene. The CDR3 covers 17 residues. The DNA of the CDR3 is TGTGCCACCCGAGGACTAGCGGGAGCCCCCAACACCGGGGAGCTGTTTTTT. Encoded protein: CATRGLAGAPNTGELFF.

The V and J genes are TRBV3-1 (or the pseudogene TRBV3-2) and TRBJ2-5, with TRBD1 as a possible D gene (6 bases). The CDR3 extends over 13 amino acids. The germline V gene has CDR1 LGHDT and CDR2 YNNKEL (reference sequence). The V and J ends lost 7 bases and 6 bases respectively, with 15 bases between them. CDR3 in amino acids: CASTTLTGQTQYF. CDR3 nucleotide sequence: TGTGCCAGCACAACCTTAACAGGGCAGACCCAGTACTTC.

This clone was detected only once. The chain combines TRBV11-2 with TRBJ2-5; D possibly corresponds to TRBD2 (6 bases). This CDR3 region has 16 residues. The germline V and J ends were trimmed by 1 base and 2 bases, with 14 bases remaining between them. CDR1 and CDR2 from the germline V gene are SGHAT and FQNNGV. The CDR3 DNA reads as TGTGCCAGCAGCTTAGGGAGGGGCAGGAGACAAGAGACCCAGTACTTC. The encoded protein is CASSLGRGRRQETQYF. Drawing the rest from reference TRBV11-2 and TRBJ2-5, the complete variable domain is EAGVAQSPRYKIIEKRQSVAFWCNPISGHATLYWYQQILGQGPKLLIQFQNNGVVDDSQLPKDRFSAERLKGVDSTLKIQPAKLEDSAVYLCASSLGRGRRQETQYFGPGTRLLVL.

This chain links TRBV11-3 with TRBJ1-2, with a possible D match to TRBD1 (5 bases). Germline V gene sequence: CDR1 SGHNT, CDR2 YENEEA. Between the trimmed V and J ends, which lost 1 base and 10 bases, there was a span of 10 bases. CDR3 length: 12 residues. CDR3: CASSLGGEDYTF. The DNA of the CDR3 is TGTGCCAGCAGCTTAGGAGGGGAGGACTACACCTTC.

The chain has TRBV6-5 and TRBJ1-1; the D is unclear. This CDR3 region has 13 residues. Germline CDR1 MNHEY, CDR2 SVGAGI. The germline V and J ends were trimmed by 2 bases and 6 bases, with 10 bases remaining between them. The CDR3 region is CASSYNSPPEAFF. In DNA, the CDR3 is TGTGCCAGCAGTTACAACTCTCCCCCTGAAGCTTTCTTT.